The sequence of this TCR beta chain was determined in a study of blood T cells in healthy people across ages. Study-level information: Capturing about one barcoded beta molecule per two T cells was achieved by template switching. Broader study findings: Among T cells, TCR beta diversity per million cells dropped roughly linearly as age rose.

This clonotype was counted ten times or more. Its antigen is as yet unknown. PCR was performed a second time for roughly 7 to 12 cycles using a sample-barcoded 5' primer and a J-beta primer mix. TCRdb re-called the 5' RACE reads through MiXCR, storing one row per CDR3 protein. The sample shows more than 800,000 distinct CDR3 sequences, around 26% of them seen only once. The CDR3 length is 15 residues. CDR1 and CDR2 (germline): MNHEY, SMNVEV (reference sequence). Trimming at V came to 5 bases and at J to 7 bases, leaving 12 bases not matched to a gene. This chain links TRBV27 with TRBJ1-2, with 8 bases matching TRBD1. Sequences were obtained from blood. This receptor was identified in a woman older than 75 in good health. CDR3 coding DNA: TGTGCCAGCAGTCAGACCACCTTTGGACAGGGTGGCTACACCTTC. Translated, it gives CASSQTTFGQGGYTF.